A selection of T cell receptor beta chains follows, all from one sample in a study of Graves' ophthalmopathy and Graves' hyperthyroidism. TCRdb itself ran the multiplex PCR reads through MiXCR, one entry per CDR3 protein. The sample shows approximately 540,000 distinct CDR3 sequences, approximately 37% of them seen only once. The specimen was peripheral blood or thyroid tissue (not recorded which). Receptor source: an adult man with Graves' hyperthyroidism. Each CDR3 is given with its conserved first and last residue. D genes are given only for firm matches. Expanded clones are given a class, and other clones once, few, many or no size at all.

>TRBJ2-2|TRBD1|TRBV7-7|few
TGTGCTAGCAGCGCCGGGACAGTCCACACCGGGGAGCTGTTTTTT
CASSAGTVHTGELFF
>TRBJ2-5|TRBD2|TRBV29-1|NA
TGCAGCCAATCGCCAGGGACTACGGAAGGGACCCAGTACTTC
CSQSPGTTEGTQYF
>TRBJ1-6|NA|TRBV19|many
TGTGCCAGTAGTATAACCCCAAGAGGAGTCGATTCACCCCTCCACTTT
CASSITPRGVDSPLHF
>TRBJ2-1|TRBD1|TRBV5-1|NA
TGCGCCAGCAGCTTGGGGACAGGGTCCAATGAGCAGTTCTTC
CASSLGTGSNEQFF
>TRBJ2-3|TRBD1|TRBV20-1|NA
TGCAGTGCTAGAGGGACAGGGGCAGATACGCAGTATTTT
CSARGTGADTQYF
>TRBJ1-1|TRBD1|TRBV7-3|NA
TGTGCCAGCAGCATTACAGGGGTTACGCCGGCTTTCTTT
CASSITGVTPAFF
>TRBJ2-7|NA|TRBV27|few
TGTGCCAGCAGTTCGGGACACCTCTACGAGCAGTACTTC
CASSSGHLYEQYF
>TRBJ2-7|TRBD1|TRBV7-2|NA
TGTGCCAGCAGCCCCAGGGGGCCGGGGCAGTACTTC
CASSPRGPGQYF
>TRBJ1-5|TRBD1|TRBV7-9|NA
TGTGCCAGCAGCTTAGGGTTGACAGGGGAAAATCAGCCCCAGCATTTT
CASSLGLTGENQPQHF
>TRBJ2-7|TRBD2|TRBV20-1|few
TGCAGTGCTAGAGACTCCGGCTCGTCGGGAGGGTACGAGCAGTACTTC
CSARDSGSSGGYEQYF
>TRBJ2-7|NA|TRBV7-9|NA
TGTGCCAGCAGCTTTGGAGGGAACAATGAGCAGTACTTC
CASSFGGNNEQYF
>TRBJ1-1|TRBD1|TRBV11-3|many
TGTGCCAGCAGGTTTGGCGGACAGGGAGGCACTGAAGCTTTCTTT
CASRFGGQGGTEAFF
>TRBJ2-2|NA|TRBV29-1|few
TGCAGCGTTGTCAGGGGTGCGAACACCGGGGAGCTGTTTTTT
CSVVRGANTGELFF
>TRBJ2-1|NA|TRBV3-1|NA
TGTGCCAGCAGCCAAGATCACAGGGCTCGTGAGCAGTTCTTC
CASSQDHRAREQFF
>TRBJ2-1|TRBD2|TRBV7-8|NA
TGTGCCAGCAGCTTACTTAGCGGGAATGAGCAGTTCTTC
CASSLLSGNEQFF
>TRBJ1-1|NA|TRBV3-1|NA
TGTGCCAGCAGCCAAGATGGCAGGACTGACACTGAAGCTTTCTTT
CASSQDGRTDTEAFF
>TRBJ2-3|TRBD1|TRBV29-1|few
TGCAGCCTTGACAGGGACACAGATACGCAGTATTTT
CSLDRDTDTQYF
>TRBJ1-4|NA|TRBV7-9|once
TGTGCCAGCAGCTTAGCGCAGAGAGCGGATGAAAAACTGTTTTTT
CASSLAQRADEKLFF
>TRBJ2-7|TRBD2|TRBV6-5|NA
TGTGCCAGCAGTTACTCAATTCTAGCGGGAGGGCCCTACGAGCAGTACTTC
CASSYSILAGGPYEQYF
>TRBJ1-2|NA|TRBV3-1|few
TGTGCCAGCAGCCACGACGCAGGCTATGGCTACACCTTC
CASSHDAGYGYTF
>TRBJ1-4|NA|TRBV7-9|NA
TGTGCCAGCAGCTCGACCGAGGAAAAGGTCCTGTTTTTT
CASSSTEEKVLFF
>TRBJ1-1|NA|TRBV5-4|few
TGTGCCAGCAGCTTTTCTAGACAGGTGGGAGGCACTGAAGCTTTCTTT
CASSFSRQVGGTEAFF
>TRBJ2-3|TRBD2|TRBV5-1|NA
TGCGCCAGCAGCTTGGCCGCGACTAGCGGGAGGGCCACAGATACGCAGTATTTT
CASSLAATSGRATDTQYF
>TRBJ1-1|NA|TRBV6-1|NA
TGTGCCAGCAGTGAAGTGTTCGGGGGGGCGCAGGCTGAAGCTTTCTTT
CASSEVFGGAQAEAFF
>TRBJ1-2|TRBD1|TRBV19|many
TGTGCCAGTAGTCCATTTGGACAGGACTATGGCTACACCTTC
CASSPFGQDYGYTF
>TRBJ2-5|TRBD1|TRBV12-3/TRBV12-4|once
TGTGCCAGCACCGCTGCGGGACAGGGGACAGAGACCCAGTACTTC
CASTAAGQGTETQYF
>TRBJ2-2|NA|TRBV7-2|NA
TGTGCCAGCAGCTGGGGCTTTGGCGGGGAGCTGTTTTTT
CASSWGFGGELFF
>TRBJ1-3|NA|TRBV29-1|NA
TGCAGCTTAGACTTCTCCTCTGGAAACACCATATATTTT
CSLDFSSGNTIYF
>TRBJ1-6|NA|TRBV5-1|many
TGCGCCAGCAGACTCCTCGTTCCGGGCTCACCCCTCCACTTT
CASRLLVPGSPLHF
>TRBJ2-7|NA|TRBV7-9|NA
TGTGCCAGCAGCGTAGTAGGGGCGGGGTATCCCTACGGGCAGTACTTC
CASSVVGAGYPYGQYF
>TRBJ1-4|NA|TRBV20-1|many
TGCAGTGCTAGAGCGCCCAGGGTCCAAGGGGAAAAACTGTTTTTT
CSARAPRVQGEKLFF
>TRBJ2-7|NA|TRBV7-2|NA
TGTGCCAGCAGCTTAGAATCGGGGGGCCCAGGCGAGCAGTACTTC
CASSLESGGPGEQYF
>TRBJ2-5|TRBD2|TRBV29-1|many
TGCAGCGTTGAATGGGCTAGCGGGGGCGGGGAGACCCAGTACTTC
CSVEWASGGGETQYF
>TRBJ2-7|NA|TRBV7-9|few
TGTGCCAGCAGCTTAGGGCAGGGTTGGAGCTACGAGCAGTACTTC
CASSLGQGWSYEQYF
>TRBJ2-7|NA|TRBV2|many
TGTGCCAGCAGTGAAACAGGGTTCGGCTACGAGCAGTACTTC
CASSETGFGYEQYF
>TRBJ2-5|TRBD2|TRBV2|NA
TGTGCCAGCAGTGAAGTGCTAGCGGGAGGGCGGGTCCGAGAGACCCAGTACTTC
CASSEVLAGGRVRETQYF
>TRBJ1-4|NA|TRBV13|NA
TGTGCCAGCAGCTTTGACCATGGGGTGACTAATGAAAAACTGTTTTTT
CASSFDHGVTNEKLFF
>TRBJ1-2|NA|TRBV7-2|many
TGTGCCAGCAGCTTAGCGGCCGTAGGGAAGGGCTACACCTTC
CASSLAAVGKGYTF
>TRBJ1-6|NA|TRBV12-3/TRBV12-4|many
TGTGCCAGCAGCATCCACGGGGGGAATTCACCCCTCCACTTT
CASSIHGGNSPLHF